This T cell receptor beta chain was documented in a study of blood T cell repertoires in COVID-19. Study information: T cells, B-cell-depleted T cells, or PBMCs provided the cDNA or gDNA that served as material.

Sequencing used immunoSEQ multiplex PCR; TCRdb keeps in-frame clones, though not all of them. The sample contains around 390,000 clones, around nine tenths of which appear only once. Each participant's cohort was designated according to participant-reported clinical history. This receptor was taken from a woman in her forties or fifties who had recovered from COVID-19. The sample was PBMCs or T cells enriched from blood (not recorded which).

The CDR3 spells CATSRGQTGTSYEQYF. The CDR3 DNA sequence: TGTGCCACCAGCAGGGGACAGACAGGGACTTCCTACGAGCAGTACTTC. The rearrangement links TRBV15 to TRBJ2-7; D might be TRBD1 (7 bases). Per the germline V gene, CDR1 is LNHNV and CDR2 is YYDKDF (reference sequence). V was pared by 3 bases and J by 1 base, with 16 bases between. The CDR3 is made up of 16 amino acids.